This TCR beta chain was retrieved from a study of blood T cells in healthy people across ages. Sample-barcoded 5' priming and a J-beta primer mix drove a second PCR of roughly 6 to 12 cycles. TCRdb re-analysed the 5' RACE reads in MiXCR, keeping a single row per CDR3 protein. The table lists about 1.8 million distinct CDR3 sequences, roughly 49% of them singletons. The junction had 6 bases not matched to a gene; V was cut back by 6 bases and J by 6 bases. CDR3 length equals 14 residues. Germline V gene sequence: CDR1 SQVTM, CDR2 ANQGSEA. Donors ranged from roughly 6 to 90 years old and were healthy Caucasians in Russia. Every donor contributed roughly 10 milliliters of peripheral blood by blood draw.

The V and J genes are TRBV29-1 and TRBJ2-2, with 11 nucleotides matching TRBD1. Sequences were obtained from blood. This sequence originates from a middle-aged woman in good health. Here the CDR3 reads CSVADRGLSGELFF. The CDR3 bases are TGCAGCGTAGCGGACAGGGGGCTCTCCGGGGAGCTGTTTTTT.